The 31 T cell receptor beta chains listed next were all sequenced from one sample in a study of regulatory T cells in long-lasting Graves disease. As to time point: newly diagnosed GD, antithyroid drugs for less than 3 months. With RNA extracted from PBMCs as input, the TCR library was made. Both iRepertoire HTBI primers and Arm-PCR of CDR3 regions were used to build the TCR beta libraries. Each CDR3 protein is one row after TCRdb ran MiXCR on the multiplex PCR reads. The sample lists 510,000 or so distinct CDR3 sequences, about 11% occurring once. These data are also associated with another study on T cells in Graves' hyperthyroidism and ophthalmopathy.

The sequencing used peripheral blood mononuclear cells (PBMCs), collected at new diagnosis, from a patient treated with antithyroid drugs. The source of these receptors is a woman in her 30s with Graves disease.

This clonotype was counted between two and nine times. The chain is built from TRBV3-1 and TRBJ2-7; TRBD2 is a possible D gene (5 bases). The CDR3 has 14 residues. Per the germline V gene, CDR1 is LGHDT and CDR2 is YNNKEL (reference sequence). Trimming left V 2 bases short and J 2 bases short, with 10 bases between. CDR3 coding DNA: TGTGCCAGCAGCCAATTTCTGGGAGCCTACGAGCAGTACTTC. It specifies CASSQFLGAYEQYF.

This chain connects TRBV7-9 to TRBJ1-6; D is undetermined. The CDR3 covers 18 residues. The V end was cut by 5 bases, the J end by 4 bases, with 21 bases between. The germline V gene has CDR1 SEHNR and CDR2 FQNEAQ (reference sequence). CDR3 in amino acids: CASSRIGRRAEYNSPLHF. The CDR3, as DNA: TGTGCCAGCAGCCGGATAGGAAGACGGGCAGAGTATAATTCACCCCTCCACTTT.

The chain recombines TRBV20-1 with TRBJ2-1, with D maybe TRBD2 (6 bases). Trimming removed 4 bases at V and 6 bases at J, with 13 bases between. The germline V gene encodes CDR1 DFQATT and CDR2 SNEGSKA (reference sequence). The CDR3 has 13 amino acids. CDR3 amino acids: CSAKPGLLNEQFF. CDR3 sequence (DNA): TGCAGTGCTAAACCGGGACTCCTCAATGAGCAGTTCTTC.

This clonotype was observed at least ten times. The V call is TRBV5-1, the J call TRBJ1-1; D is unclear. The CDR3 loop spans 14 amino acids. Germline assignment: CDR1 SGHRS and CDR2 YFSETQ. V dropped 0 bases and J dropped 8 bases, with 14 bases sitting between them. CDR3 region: CASSLVGSYLEAFF. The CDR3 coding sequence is TGCGCCAGCAGCTTGGTGGGCAGCTACTTAGAAGCTTTCTTT.

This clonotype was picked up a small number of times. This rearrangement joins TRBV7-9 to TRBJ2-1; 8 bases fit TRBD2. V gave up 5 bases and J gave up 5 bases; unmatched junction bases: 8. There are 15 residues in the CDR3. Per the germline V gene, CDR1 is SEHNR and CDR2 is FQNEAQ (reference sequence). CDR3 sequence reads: CASSPLAGFDNEQFF. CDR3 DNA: TGTGCCAGCAGCCCCCTAGCGGGTTTCGACAATGAGCAGTTCTTC.

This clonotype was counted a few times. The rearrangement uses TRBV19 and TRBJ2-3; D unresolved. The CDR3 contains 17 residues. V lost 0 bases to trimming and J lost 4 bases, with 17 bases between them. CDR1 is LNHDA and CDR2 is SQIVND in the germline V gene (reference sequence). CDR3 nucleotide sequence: TGTGCCAGTAGTATAGATAGGTCGTCGGCGCTGGCAGATACGCAGTATTTT. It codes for CASSIDRSSALADTQYF. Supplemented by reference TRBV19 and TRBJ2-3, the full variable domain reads DGGITQSPKYLFRKEGQNVTLSCEQNLNHDAMYWYRQDPGQGLRLIYYSQIVNDFQKGDIAEGYSVSREKKESFPLTVTSAQKNPTAFYLCASSIDRSSALADTQYFGPGTRLTVL.

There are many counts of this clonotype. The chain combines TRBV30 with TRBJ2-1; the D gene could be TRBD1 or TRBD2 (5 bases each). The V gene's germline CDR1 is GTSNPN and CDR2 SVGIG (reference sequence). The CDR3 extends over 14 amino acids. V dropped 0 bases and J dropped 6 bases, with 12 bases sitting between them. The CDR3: CAWSVTIGGNEQFF. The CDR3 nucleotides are TGTGCCTGGAGTGTCACAATTGGGGGCAATGAGCAGTTCTTC.

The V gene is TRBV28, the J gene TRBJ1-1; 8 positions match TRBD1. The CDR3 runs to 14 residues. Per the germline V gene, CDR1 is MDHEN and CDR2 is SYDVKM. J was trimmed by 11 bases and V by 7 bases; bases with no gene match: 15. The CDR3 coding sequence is TGTGCCAGCAACCATGAAAGGGGCAGGGGGCTCGCTTTCTTT. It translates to CASNHERGRGLAFF.

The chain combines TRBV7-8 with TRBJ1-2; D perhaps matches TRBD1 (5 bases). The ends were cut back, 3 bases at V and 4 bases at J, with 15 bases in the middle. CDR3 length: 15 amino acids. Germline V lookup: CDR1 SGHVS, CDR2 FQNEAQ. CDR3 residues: CASSLGPGLFYGYTF. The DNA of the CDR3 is TGTGCCAGCAGCTTGGGGCCAGGGTTGTTCTATGGCTACACCTTC.

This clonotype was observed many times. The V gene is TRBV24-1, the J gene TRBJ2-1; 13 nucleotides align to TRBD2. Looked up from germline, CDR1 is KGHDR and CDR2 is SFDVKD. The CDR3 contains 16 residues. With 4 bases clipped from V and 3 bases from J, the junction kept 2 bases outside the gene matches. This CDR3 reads CATSDWTSGSYNEQFF. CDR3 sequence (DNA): TGTGCCACCAGTGACTGGACTAGCGGGAGCTACAATGAGCAGTTCTTC.

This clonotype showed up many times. CDR3 sequence: CASSSLPGGDGNYGYTF. In nucleotides, the CDR3 is TGTGCCAGCAGCTCCCTCCCCGGCGGGGACGGGAACTATGGCTACACCTTC. The rearrangement links TRBV7-9 to TRBJ1-2; weak D call: TRBD1 (5 bases). Looked up from germline, CDR1 is SEHNR and CDR2 is FQNEAQ (reference sequence). V was trimmed by 4 bases and J by 2 bases, leaving 20 bases between them. CDR3 length equals 17 residues.

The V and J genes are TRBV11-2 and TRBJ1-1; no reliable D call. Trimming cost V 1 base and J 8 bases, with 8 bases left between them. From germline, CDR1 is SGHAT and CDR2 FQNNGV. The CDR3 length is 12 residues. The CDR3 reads CASSLVREEAFF. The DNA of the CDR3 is TGTGCCAGCAGCTTAGTAAGGGAGGAAGCTTTCTTT.

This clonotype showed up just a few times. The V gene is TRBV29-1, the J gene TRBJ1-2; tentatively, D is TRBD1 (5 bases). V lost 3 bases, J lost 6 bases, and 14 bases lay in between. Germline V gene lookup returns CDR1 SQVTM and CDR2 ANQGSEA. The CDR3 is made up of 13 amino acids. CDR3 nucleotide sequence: TGCAGCGTTGAGAGTAGCTGGGGGGATGGCTACACCTTC. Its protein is CSVESSWGDGYTF.

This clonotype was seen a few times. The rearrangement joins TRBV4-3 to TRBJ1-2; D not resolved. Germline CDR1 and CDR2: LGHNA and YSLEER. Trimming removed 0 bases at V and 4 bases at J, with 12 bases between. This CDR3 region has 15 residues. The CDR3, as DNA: TGCGCCAGCAGCCAAGATCCGGCTCTATCCTATGGCTACACCTTC. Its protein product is CASSQDPALSYGYTF.

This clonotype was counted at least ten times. In nucleotides, the CDR3 is TGTGCCTGGAGGGACAGGGGGCTGGTTGAGCAGTTCTTC. It specifies CAWRDRGLVEQFF. This chain links TRBV30 with TRBJ2-1, with TRBD1 matching 11 bases. The germline gives CDR1 GTSNPN, CDR2 SVGIG (reference sequence). The CDR3 has 13 residues. The trim removed 3 bases at V and 9 bases at J, leaving 4 bases unmatched.

CDR3 amino acids: CASSYSTESSYNEQFF. The CDR3 region has the DNA TGTGCCAGCAGTTACTCAACCGAGAGCTCCTACAATGAGCAGTTCTTC. This sequence joins TRBV6-5 and TRBJ2-1; D not resolved. V was pared by 0 bases and J by 0 bases, with 9 bases between. CDR1 and CDR2 (germline): MNHEY, SVGAGI. The CDR3 consists of 16 residues.

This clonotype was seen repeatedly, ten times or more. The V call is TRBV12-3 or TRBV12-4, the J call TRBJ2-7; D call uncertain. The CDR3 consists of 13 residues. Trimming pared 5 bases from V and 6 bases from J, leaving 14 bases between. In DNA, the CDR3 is TGTGCCAGCAGTCCGAGACGCAGTGGCGAGCAGTACTTC. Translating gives CASSPRRSGEQYF.

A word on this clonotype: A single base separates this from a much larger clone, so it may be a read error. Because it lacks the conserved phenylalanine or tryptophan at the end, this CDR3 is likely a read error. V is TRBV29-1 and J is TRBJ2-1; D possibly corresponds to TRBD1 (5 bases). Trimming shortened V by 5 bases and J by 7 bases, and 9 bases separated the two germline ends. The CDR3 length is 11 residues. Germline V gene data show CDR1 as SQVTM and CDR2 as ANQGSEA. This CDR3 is CSVQGSNEQFL. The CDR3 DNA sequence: TGCAGCGTTCAGGGTAGTAATGAGCAGTTCCTC.

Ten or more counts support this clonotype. CDR3 nucleotides: TGCAGTGCTAGATGGTCAGGGCGTAGGTATACGCAGTATTTT. It codes for CSARWSGRRYTQYF. This rearrangement joins TRBV20-1 to TRBJ2-3; TRBD1 might be the D (5 bases). From germline, CDR1 is DFQATT and CDR2 SNEGSKA (reference sequence). With 2 bases removed from V and 7 bases from J, the gap between germline ends came to 16 bases. The CDR3 consists of 14 residues.

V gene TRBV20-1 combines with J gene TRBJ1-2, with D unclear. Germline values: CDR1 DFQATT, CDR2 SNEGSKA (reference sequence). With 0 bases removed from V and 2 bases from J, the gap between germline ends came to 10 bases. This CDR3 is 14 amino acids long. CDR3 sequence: CSARESPLNYGYTF. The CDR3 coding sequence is TGCAGTGCTAGAGAATCCCCCCTAAACTATGGCTACACCTTC.

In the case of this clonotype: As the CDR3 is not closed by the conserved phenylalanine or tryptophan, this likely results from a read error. CDR3 DNA: TGTGCCAGCAGCCAAGACGCCCCAGCCCCAGGGGAATACCGAGCTTTCCTT. Encoded protein: CASSQDAPAPGEYRAFL. This sequence joins TRBV3-1 and TRBJ1-1, with D possibly being TRBD1 (6 bases). The CDR3 sequence is 17 residues long. Trimming took off 0 bases at V and 10 bases at J, with 24 bases between the two ends. The germline V gene encodes CDR1 LGHDT and CDR2 YNNKEL (reference sequence).

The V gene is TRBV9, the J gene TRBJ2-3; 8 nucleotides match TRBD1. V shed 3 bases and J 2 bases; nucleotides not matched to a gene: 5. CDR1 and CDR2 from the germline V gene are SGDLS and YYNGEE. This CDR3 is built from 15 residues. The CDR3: CASSAKGQDTDTQYF. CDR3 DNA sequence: TGTGCCAGCAGCGCCAAGGGACAGGACACAGATACGCAGTATTTT.

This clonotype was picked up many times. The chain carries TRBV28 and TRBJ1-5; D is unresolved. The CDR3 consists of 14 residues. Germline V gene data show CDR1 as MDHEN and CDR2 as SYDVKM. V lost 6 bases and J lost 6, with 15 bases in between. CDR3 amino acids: CASSRQGKLQPQHF. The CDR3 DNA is TGTGCCAGCAGCCGGCAAGGGAAGCTTCAGCCCCAGCATTTT.

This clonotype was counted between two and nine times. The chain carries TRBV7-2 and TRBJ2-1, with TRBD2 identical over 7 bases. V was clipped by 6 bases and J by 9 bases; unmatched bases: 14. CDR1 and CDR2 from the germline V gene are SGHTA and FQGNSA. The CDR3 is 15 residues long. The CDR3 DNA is TGTGCCAGCAGGGCACTAGCGAGTTCATCTGGTGAGCAGTTCTTC. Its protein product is CASRALASSSGEQFF.

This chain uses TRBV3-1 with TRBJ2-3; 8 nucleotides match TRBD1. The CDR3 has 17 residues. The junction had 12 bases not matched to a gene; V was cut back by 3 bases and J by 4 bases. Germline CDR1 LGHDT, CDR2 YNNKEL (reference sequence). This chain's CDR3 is CASSHRGLGVWADTQYF. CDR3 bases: TGTGCCAGCAGCCACAGGGGGCTGGGGGTCTGGGCAGATACGCAGTATTTT.

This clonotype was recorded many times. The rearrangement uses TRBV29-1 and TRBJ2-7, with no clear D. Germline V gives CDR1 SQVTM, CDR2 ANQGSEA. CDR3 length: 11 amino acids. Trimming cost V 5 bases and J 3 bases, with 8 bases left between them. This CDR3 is CSVTGDYEQYF. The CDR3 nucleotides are TGCAGCGTTACTGGGGACTACGAGCAGTACTTC.

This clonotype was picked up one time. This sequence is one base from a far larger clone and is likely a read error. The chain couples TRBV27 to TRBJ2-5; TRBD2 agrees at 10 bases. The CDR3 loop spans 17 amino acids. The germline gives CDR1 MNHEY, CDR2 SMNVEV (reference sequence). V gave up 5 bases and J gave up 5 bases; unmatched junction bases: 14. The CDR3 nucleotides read TGTGCCAGCAGTGAGGCTAGCGGGAGAACCCGGAGGGAGACCCAGTACTTC. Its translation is CASSEASGRTRRETQYF.

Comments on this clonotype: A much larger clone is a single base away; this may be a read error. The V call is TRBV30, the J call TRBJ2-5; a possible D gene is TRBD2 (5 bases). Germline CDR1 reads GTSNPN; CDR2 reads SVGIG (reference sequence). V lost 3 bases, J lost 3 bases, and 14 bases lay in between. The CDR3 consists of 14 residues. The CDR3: CAWRKHLAKETQYF. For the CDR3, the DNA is TGTGCCTGGAGGAAGCATCTAGCTAAAGAGACCCAGTACTTC.

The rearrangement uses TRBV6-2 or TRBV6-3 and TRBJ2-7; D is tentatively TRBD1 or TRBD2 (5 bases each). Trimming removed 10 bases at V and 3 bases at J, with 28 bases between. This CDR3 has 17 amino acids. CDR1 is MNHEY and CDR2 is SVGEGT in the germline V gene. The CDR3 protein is CATYRGAGSTMFYEQYF. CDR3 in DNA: TGTGCCACTTACCGAGGGGCAGGGTCGACTATGTTCTACGAGCAGTACTTC.

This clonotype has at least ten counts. The CDR3 DNA follows: TGCGCCAGCAGCTCCGAGGGAGGAGATACGCAGTATTTT. Amino acids: CASSSEGGDTQYF. The V call is TRBV5-1, the J call TRBJ2-3; a possible D gene is TRBD2 (6 bases). The CDR3 sequence is 13 residues long. V was trimmed by 3 bases and J by 5 bases, leaving 10 bases between them. Germline values: CDR1 SGHRS, CDR2 YFSETQ.

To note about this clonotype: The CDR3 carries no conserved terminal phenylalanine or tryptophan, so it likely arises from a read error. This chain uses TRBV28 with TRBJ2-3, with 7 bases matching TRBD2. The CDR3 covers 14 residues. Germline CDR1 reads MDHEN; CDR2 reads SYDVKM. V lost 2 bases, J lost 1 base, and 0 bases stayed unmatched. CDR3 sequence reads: CASSLAGGTDTQYL. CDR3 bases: TGTGCCAGCAGTTTAGCGGGAGGCACAGATACGCAGTATCTT.